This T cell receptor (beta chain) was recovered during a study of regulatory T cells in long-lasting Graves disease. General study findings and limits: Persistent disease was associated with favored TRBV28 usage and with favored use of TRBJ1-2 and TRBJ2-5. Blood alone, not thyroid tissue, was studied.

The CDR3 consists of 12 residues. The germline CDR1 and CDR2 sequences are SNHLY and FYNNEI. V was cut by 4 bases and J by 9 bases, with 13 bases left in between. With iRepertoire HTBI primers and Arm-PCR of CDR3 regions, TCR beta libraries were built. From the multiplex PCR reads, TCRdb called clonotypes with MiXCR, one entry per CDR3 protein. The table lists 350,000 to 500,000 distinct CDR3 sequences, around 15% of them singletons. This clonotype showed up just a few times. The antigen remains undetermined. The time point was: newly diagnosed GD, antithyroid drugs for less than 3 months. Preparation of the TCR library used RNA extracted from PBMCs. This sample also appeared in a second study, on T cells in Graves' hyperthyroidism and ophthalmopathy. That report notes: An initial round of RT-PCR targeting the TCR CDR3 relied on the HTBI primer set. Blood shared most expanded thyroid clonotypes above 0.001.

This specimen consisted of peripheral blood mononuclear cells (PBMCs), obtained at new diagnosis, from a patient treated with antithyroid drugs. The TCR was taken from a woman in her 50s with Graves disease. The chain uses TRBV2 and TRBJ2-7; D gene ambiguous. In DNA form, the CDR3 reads TGTGCCAGCAGTGGATCTGGGTCTGTGCAGTACTTC. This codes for CASSGSGSVQYF.